The TCR beta chain described here comes from a study of high-grade serous ovarian cancer treatment subgroups. Across the study: Each sample yielded on average 7,494 unique TCR beta rearrangements from some 14,000 reads.

Method: immunoSEQ multiplex PCR; TCRdb's copy keeps in-frame clones and lacks some. The sample lists some 2,100 clones, 60% to 75% seen once, with approximately 21% in the top ten. Comment on this clone: Its antigen remains unidentified.

The study's findings and limits: CDR1 and CDR2 were left unanalyzed; analyses focused on CDR3. Same-patient tumor repertoires overlapped at about 0.11 to 0.8; different patients barely overlapped.

Tumor samples were taken before definitive surgery or chemotherapy. The CDR3 covers 15 residues. Germline V gene data show CDR1 as SGDLS and CDR2 as YYNGEE. The V and J ends lost 0 bases and 1 base respectively, with 8 bases between them. The sequenced sample consisted of tumor tissue. The source is a human donor with high-grade serous ovarian cancer. The chain combines TRBV9 with TRBJ1-5, with D perhaps TRBD1 (6 bases). CDR3 region: CASSVGTESNQPQHF. CDR3 bases: TGTGCCAGCAGCGTAGGGACAGAGAGCAATCAGCCCCAGCATTTT.